This T cell receptor (beta chain) derives from a study of T cell repertoires in cytomegalovirus infection. Study-wide context: Shared public TCR beta signatures pointed to both CMV infection and a matching HLA type.

This clonotype was recorded many times. Antigen specificity is unknown. TCRdb analysed the reads with MiXCR anew, one entry per CDR3 protein. The table lists 250,000 or so distinct CDR3 sequences, 15% to 20% of them singletons. Findings and limits, study-wide: Predominance within the ex vivo response was attributable to HLA-C-restricted CMV-specific TCR beta clonotypes. Pooled public TCR beta family frequency picked out CMV carriers with the relevant HLA.

The sequence derives from a human donor in good health (CMV status not recorded). Some clones in this sample may be carry-over from other donors' samples. Sequenced sample: CD8+ T cells from PBMCs.

CDR3 sequence: CASTNGTAEIEPQHF. For the CDR3, the DNA is TGTGCCAGCACCAACGGGACCGCGGAGATCGAGCCCCAGCATTTT. The gene calls are TRBV6-2 or TRBV6-3 and TRBJ1-5, with D perhaps matching TRBD1 (5 bases). The CDR3 sequence is 15 residues long. V lost 7 bases to trimming and J lost 8 bases, with 21 bases between them. The germline gives CDR1 MNHEY, CDR2 SVGEGT.